The T cell receptor beta chain described here comes from a study of shared clonotypes between healthy human individuals. Points from the study as a whole: A small donor pool kept down the genetic and exposure-history diversity that was represented.

Profiling relied on immunoSEQ multiplex PCR, and the TCRdb table lists in-frame clones only, not all of them. The table lists 2 million to 2.5 million clones, 85% to 95% of them singletons, with approximately 0.4% in the top ten. The junction had 2 bases not matched to a gene; V was cut back by 3 bases and J by 5 bases. Germline V lookup: CDR1 SGHRS, CDR2 YFSETQ. The length of the CDR3 is 13 residues. This clone turned up a few times. What it binds is not known. The specimen was naive CD4+ T cells from PBMCs. Sample subset: CD45RA+ positively selected. The V and J genes are TRBV5-1 and TRBJ2-1, with 7 positions matching TRBD2. The sequence was obtained from a man aged 18 to 29 in good health. Some clones in this sample may be carry-over from other donors' samples. Here the CDR3 reads CASSSTSNNEQFF. In DNA, the CDR3 is TGCGCCAGCAGCTCGACTAGCAACAATGAGCAGTTCTTC. Complete variable domain (other parts from reference TRBV5-1 and TRBJ2-1): KAGVTQTPRYLIKTRGQQVTLSCSPISGHRSVSWYQQTPGQGLQFLFEYFSETQRNKGNFPGRFSGRQFSNSRSEMNVSTLELGDSALYLCASSSTSNNEQFFGPGTRLTVL.